This TCR beta chain is drawn from a study of cytomegalovirus exposure and HLA in healthy donors (TCRdb year 2017). Regarding the study in general: In an earlier analysis of around 540 of the donors, 276 Gb of sequence data and just under 120 million unique TCR beta sequences from about 190 million T cells were reported. An early release that covered some 630 HLA-typed donors contained approximately 300 gigabases of sequencing data and 75 million to 100 million unique TCR sequences. The genetic ancestry cluster associated with self-reported Caucasian donors included approximately 85% of the roughly 400 genotyped donors. The study aimed to test whether signatures of past pathogen exposure could be identified by cataloging public T cell receptors. The study used immunosequencing to profile the T cell repertoires of approximately 640 subjects and linked those repertoires to cytomegalovirus serostatus. Besides the first cohort of roughly 700 subjects, a separate validation cohort made up of roughly 130 different subjects was used. To predict cytomegalovirus infection status, the study combined high-throughput TCR immunosequencing, statistical association of individual TCRs with disease status, and machine learning. To study patterns of TCR occurrence, a later analysis re-analyzed previously published TCR beta repertoires from hundreds of donors and added high-resolution HLA genotyping. Rather than drawing on any new phenotypic data, the later analysis identified candidate immune exposures from TCR beta sequences and the way those sequences occurred across donors. An earlier analysis of fewer than 700 of the donors applied high-throughput TCR beta sequencing to assess whether each TCR beta V gene segment acted as functional or pseudogenic. Donor age, sex, ethnicity and CMV serostatus were compiled alongside the repertoire data. In a later genetic analysis, genome-wide SNP genotypes for about 65% of the roughly 700 donors were used, and that subset was treated as a discovery cohort. Every repertoire in the discovery cohort had been generated on one and the same sequencing platform. Both class I and class II loci were covered by HLA typing, at four-digit resolution. Typing coverage differed by locus: A, B, C, DRB1 and DQB1 were typed in about 620-630 donors, DQA1 in 500 to 550, DPA1 in approximately 610, and DPB1 in roughly 450. About five DR-DQ haplotypes were treated as single units for association and clustering because of strong linkage in the cohort. Among approximately 370 genotyped donors of the cohort, an average of about 220,000 unique TCR beta nucleotide sequences was sequenced per donor, of which 15% to 20% were non-productive.

The sample holds a few counts of this clone. What antigen it recognizes has not been identified. Per-base quality was not reported, and no clone a single base away is much larger than it. The library was prepared using the immunoSEQ multiplex PCR assay. A mixture of 60 forward primers for TCR Vbeta segments and 13 reverse primers for TCR Jbeta segments was used in the multiplex PCR. The CDR3 region of rearranged TCR beta genes was amplified from genomic DNA with a multiplex PCR assay. Amplified TCR beta libraries were sequenced as 87-base-pair reads on the Illumina HiSeq System. The original pipeline was this. Across the 666 repertoires, a later analysis counted tens of millions of unique TCR beta chains, around 10 million of which were shared by at least two donors. Raw reads were error-corrected and collapsed into unique sequences by a nearest-neighbor algorithm in which closely related sequences were merged to remove PCR and sequencing errors. V, D and J gene segments were assigned by aligning CDR3 sequences to IMGT reference sequences. For a sequence to be retained, a match of at least six nucleotides to both a V gene segment and a J gene segment was required. Rearrangements were classified as productive when the CDR3 lacked stop codons and remained in frame with V and J, and all other rearrangements were classified as non-productive. Following IMGT convention, CDR3 was defined as the stretch from the second conserved V-encoded cysteine to the conserved J-encoded phenylalanine. The earlier analysis of 500 to 600 of the donors excluded sequences that lacked an unambiguous match to a single V gene segment. In an earlier analysis of some 590 of the donors, V segments were called functional above 56.7% productive rearrangements and were called segregating when the between-donor standard deviation exceeded 5%. A statistical classification framework was developed to diagnose cytomegalovirus status using the catalog of TCR beta chain sequences. In a later analysis, TCR nucleotide sequences were compared against IMGT/GENE-DB human TR gene sequences so that V and J genes could be assigned. The TCRdist pipeline was used in a later analysis to assign CDR3 sequences and most-parsimonious VDJ recombination scenarios. In a later analysis, every TCR beta chain was defined by the combination of its CDR3 amino acid sequence and its V-gene family, and reads without a unique V-gene family were dropped. A later analysis removed 500 to 600 highly shared, low-generation-probability nucleotide sequences to deal with suspected cross-contamination and a sequencing artifact. In a later analysis, a clonal expansion index was calculated for each public chain from normalized within-repertoire ranks of inferred template counts. Generation probabilities in a later analysis came from a VDJ recombination model fitted to out-of-frame rearrangements, and those results were checked against IGoR. In a later analysis, hypergeometric tests were used to score TCR-TCR, TCR-HLA and TCR-CMV co-occurrence, with a repertoire-size bias correction applied to TCR pairs. False discovery rates were estimated in a later analysis by permuting HLA or CMV assignments 20 times. In a later analysis, co-occurring TCRs were grouped using DBSCAN, and TCRdist sequence similarity was added for clustering within HLA-allele-positive subsets. Repertoires with fewer than 30,000 or more than 120,000 public chains were left out of co-occurrence clustering, as were about five repertoires with anomalous nucleotide sharing. The table was pulled from immuneACCESS by TCRdb, which kept in-frame rearrangements only. Such tables lose some clones; where checked, under half of the loss comes from unresolved V genes, and the rest has no known cause. That table is the source of V, J and clone size, and D and trimming were worked out from the DNA. Present in this sample are approximately 170,000 clones, 70% to 90% of which were seen just once. 2.4% of the sample rests with the top ten.

In total, 600 or so healthy bone marrow donors made up the cohort. All cohort members were sampled while nominally healthy, although unrecorded immune exposures were likely present. The donor was CMV seronegative and was included in the group of a few hundred seronegative cohort members. Each donor provided a peripheral blood sample, and peripheral blood mononuclear cells were used for TCR beta sequencing. Genomic DNA was extracted from the blood cell samples with the Qiagen DNeasy Blood Extraction Kit. Results and caveats for the whole study, not just this receptor: In vitro tests confirmed that a few of the cytomegalovirus-associated TCR beta chains recognize cytomegalovirus antigens. Correlated functional status among segregating V segments might be attributable to linkage disequilibrium, but an unknown experimental factor could not be ruled out. A further reported finding was that TCR beta sequences accurately predicted the HLA-A and HLA-B alleles for most subjects in the first cohort. It was suggested by the authors that the approach could potentially be generalized to other disease states and immunological phenotypes. In a later analysis, most CMV-associated TCR beta chains were found to appear HLA-restricted, with HLA associations seemingly driven largely by CMV exposure. HLA typing was unavailable for some donors at each locus, so association tests used only the typed subset. Several of the top co-occurrence clusters appeared to be linked to parvovirus B19, influenza, CMV and Epstein-Barr virus, according to a later analysis. Across donors, most TCR sequences were observed very rarely, whereas some public TCRs were present in many individuals. V-gene and J-gene trimming of TCR beta chains was associated with a missense DCLRE1C variant in a later genetic analysis, and the association was replicated in an independent cohort. Because counts were too low, roughly 18 rarely observed V segments, including chromosome 9 orphons, were left out of the earlier analysis of some 640 of the donors. In a later analysis, around 15,000 TCR beta sequences were associated with specific HLA alleles at a false discovery rate of 0.05. When HLA alleles, especially DR and DQ, strongly co-occurred, TCR associations were difficult to assign to individual alleles. Broadly in line with IMGT annotations, most TCR beta V segments showed up in productive rearrangements about 90% or about 30% of the time in an earlier analysis of around 550 of the donors. Compared with equally common non-associated chains, HLA-associated TCR beta chains in a later analysis were more clonally expanded and had lower generation probabilities. Roughly uniform sequencing depth across donors was assumed in presence/absence analyses, although this assumption may not hold. In a later analysis, TCR association rates were found to vary across HLA loci, with the most associated TCRs seen for DRB1 alleles and the fewest for HLA-C alleles. The study gave a list of some 150 TCR beta chains associated with cytomegalovirus. Only TCR beta chains were sequenced in this cohort, and the absence of alpha or paired-chain data limited detectable features. The sequencing pipeline was judged likely to have produced a cluster of highly shared sequence variants as a technical artifact. A later genetic analysis reported fewer N-insertions in productive TCRs among donors in an Asian-associated ancestry cluster than the approximately 670-donor mean. In both the original and validation cohorts, the classifier was reported to diagnose cytomegalovirus status with high specificity and sensitivity. Some IMGT-functional V segments, including TRBV6-2 and TRBV6-3, could not be distinguished by the 87-base-pair reads and were therefore excluded. CMV serostatus was the only immune exposure information available for the cohort.

CDR1 is given as MDHEN and CDR2 as SYDVKM, both from the germline V gene. Including the terminal cysteine and phenylalanine, the CDR3 comprises 17 residues. The DNA shown is the 51-base CDR3, in frame from base 1. Clipping removes 5 bases from V and 2 bases from J, with 10 as the unmatched junction base count. The receptor comes from a male donor in good health and CMV-seronegative. The material sequenced was PBMCs. The chain was built from TRBV28 and TRBJ2-2, and 8 junction bases match TRBD1. The CDR3 amino acid sequence is: CASSKGRGQGNTGELFF. The bases read TGTGCCAGCAGTAAAGGGAGAGGACAGGGCAACACCGGGGAGCTGTTTTTT.